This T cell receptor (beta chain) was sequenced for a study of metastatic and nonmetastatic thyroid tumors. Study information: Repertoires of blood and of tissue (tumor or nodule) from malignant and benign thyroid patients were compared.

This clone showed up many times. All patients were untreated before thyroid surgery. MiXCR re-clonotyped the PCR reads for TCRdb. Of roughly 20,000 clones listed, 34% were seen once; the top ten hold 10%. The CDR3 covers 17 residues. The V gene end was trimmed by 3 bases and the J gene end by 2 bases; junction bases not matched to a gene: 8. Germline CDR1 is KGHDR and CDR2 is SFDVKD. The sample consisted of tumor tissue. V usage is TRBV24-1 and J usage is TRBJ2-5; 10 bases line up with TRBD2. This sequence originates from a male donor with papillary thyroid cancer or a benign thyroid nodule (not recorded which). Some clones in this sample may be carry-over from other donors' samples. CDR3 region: CATSDPGLAGVQETQYF. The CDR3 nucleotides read TGTGCCACCAGTGATCCCGGGCTAGCGGGAGTTCAAGAGACCCAGTACTTC.